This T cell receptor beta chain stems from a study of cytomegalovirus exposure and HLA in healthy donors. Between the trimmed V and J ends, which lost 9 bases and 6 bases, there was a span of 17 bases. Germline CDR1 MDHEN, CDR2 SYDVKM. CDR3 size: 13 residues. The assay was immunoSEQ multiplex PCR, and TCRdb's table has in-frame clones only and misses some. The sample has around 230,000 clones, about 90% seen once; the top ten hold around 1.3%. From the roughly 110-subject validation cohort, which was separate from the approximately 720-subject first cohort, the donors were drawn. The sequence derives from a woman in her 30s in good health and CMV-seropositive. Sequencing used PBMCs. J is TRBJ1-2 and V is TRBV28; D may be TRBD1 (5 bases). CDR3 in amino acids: CASWTGGWDGYTF. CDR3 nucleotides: TGTGCCAGTTGGACGGGGGGGTGGGATGGCTACACCTTC.